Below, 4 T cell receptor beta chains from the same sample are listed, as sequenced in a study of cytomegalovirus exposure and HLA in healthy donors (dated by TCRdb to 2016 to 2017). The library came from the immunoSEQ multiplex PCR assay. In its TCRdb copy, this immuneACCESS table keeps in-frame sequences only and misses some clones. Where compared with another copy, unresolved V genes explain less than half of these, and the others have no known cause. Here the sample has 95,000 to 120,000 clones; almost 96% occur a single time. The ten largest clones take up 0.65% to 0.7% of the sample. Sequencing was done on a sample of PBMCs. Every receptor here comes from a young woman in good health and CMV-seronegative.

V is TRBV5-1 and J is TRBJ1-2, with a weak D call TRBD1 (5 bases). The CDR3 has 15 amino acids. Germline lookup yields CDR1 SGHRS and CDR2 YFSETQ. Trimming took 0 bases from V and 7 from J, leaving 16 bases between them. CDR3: CASSLDPGRVGGYTF. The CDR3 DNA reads TGCGCCAGCAGCTTGGATCCGGGCAGGGTTGGTGGCTACACCTTC.

The chain's CDR3 is CATSRGSTNSYEQYF. The CDR3 bases are TGTGCCACCAGCAGAGGATCTACTAACTCCTACGAGCAGTACTTC. This chain uses TRBV15 with TRBJ2-7; D not certain. V dropped 1 base and J dropped 0 bases, with 10 bases sitting between them. This CDR3 has 15 residues. CDR1 and CDR2 (germline): LNHNV, YYDKDF (reference sequence).

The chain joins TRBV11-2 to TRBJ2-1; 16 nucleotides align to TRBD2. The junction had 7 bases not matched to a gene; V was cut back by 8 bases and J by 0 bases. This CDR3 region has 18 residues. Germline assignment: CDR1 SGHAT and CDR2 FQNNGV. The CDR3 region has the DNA TGTGCCAGCGAGGGACTAGCGGGGGGGCCGGTCTCCTACAATGAGCAGTTCTTC. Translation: CASEGLAGGPVSYNEQFF.

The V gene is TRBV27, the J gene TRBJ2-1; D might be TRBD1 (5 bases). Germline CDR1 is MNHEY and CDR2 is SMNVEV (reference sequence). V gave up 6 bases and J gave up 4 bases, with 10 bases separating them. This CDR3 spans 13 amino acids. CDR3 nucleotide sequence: TGTGCCAGCAGCAAAACAGGTTACAATGAGCAGTTCTTC. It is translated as CASSKTGYNEQFF.